This T cell receptor (beta chain) was profiled in a study of technical replicates of blood from several donors. V shed 5 bases, J shed 1 base, and the junction held 3 bases outside the gene matches. Germline CDR1 SGHAT, CDR2 FQDESV (reference sequence). The CDR3 has 14 residues. Sequencing was performed with immunoSEQ multiplex PCR; in TCRdb, only in-frame clones are kept and a portion is missing. The top ten hold more than 4.5% of the sample, which has 45,000 to 60,000 clones, roughly 86% seen once. Input material: PBMCs. The chain is built from TRBV11-1 and TRBJ1-1; 8 bases match TRBD1. The sequence was collected from a human donor in good health. Some clones in this sample may be carry-over from other donors' samples. CDR3 protein: CASSPGTGNTEAFF. The CDR3 region has the DNA TGTGCCAGCAGCCCAGGGACAGGGAACACTGAAGCTTTCTTT.